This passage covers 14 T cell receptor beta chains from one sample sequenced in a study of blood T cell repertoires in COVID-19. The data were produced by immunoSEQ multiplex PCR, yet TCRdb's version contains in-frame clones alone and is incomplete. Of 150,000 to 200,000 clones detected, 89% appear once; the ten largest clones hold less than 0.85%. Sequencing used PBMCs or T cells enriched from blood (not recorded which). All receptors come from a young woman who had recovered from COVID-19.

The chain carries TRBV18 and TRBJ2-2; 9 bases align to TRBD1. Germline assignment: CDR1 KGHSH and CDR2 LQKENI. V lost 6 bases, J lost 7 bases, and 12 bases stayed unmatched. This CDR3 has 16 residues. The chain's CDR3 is CASSVLRTGENGELFF. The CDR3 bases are TGTGCCAGCTCCGTCCTACGGACAGGGGAGAACGGGGAGCTGTTTTTT.

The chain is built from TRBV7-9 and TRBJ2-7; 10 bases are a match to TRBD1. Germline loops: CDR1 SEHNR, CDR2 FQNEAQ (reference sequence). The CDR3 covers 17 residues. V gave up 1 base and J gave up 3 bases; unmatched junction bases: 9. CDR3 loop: CASSLVGPGQGHYEQYF. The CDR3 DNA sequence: TGTGCCAGCAGCTTAGTGGGTCCGGGACAGGGGCACTACGAGCAGTACTTC.

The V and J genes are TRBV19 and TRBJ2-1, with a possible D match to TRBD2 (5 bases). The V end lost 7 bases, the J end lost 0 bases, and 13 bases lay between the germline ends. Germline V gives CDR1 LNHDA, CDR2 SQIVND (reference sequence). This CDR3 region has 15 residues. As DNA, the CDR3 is TGTGCCAGTAAGGACTGGCTTTTCTCCTACAATGAGCAGTTCTTC. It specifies CASKDWLFSYNEQFF.

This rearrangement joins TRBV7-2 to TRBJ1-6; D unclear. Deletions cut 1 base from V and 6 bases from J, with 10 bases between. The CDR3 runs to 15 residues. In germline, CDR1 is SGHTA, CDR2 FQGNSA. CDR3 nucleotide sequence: TGTGCCAGCAGCTTAGGCGTGGGCCCTAATTCACCCCTCCACTTT. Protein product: CASSLGVGPNSPLHF.

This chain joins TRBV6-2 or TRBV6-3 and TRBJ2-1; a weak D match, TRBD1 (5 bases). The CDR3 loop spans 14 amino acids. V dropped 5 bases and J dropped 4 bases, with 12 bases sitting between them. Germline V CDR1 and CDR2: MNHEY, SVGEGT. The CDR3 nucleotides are TGTGCCAGCAGTACCACGACAGTTTACAATGAGCAGTTCTTC. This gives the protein CASSTTTVYNEQFF.

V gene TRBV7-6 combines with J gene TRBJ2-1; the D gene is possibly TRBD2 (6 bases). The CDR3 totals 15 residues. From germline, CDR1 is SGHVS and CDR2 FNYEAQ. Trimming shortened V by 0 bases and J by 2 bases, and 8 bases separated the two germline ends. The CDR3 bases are TGTGCCAGCAGCTTAGCGCGCGGGGCCTACAATGAGCAGTTCTTC. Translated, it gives CASSLARGAYNEQFF.

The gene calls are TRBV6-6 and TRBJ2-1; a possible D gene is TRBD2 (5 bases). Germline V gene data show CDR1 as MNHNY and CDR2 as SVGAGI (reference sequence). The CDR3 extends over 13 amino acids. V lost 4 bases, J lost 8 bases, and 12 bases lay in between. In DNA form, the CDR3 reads TGTGCCAGCAGTTTCGGGGTAACATATGAGCAGTTCTTC. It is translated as CASSFGVTYEQFF.

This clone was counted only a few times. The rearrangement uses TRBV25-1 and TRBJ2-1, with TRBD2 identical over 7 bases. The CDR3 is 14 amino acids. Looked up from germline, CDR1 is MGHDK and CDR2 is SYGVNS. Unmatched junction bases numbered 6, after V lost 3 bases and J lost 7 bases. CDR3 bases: TGTGCCAGCAGTGATGCGGGAGCGCGAAATGAGCAGTTCTTC. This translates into CASSDAGARNEQFF.

For the CDR3, the DNA is TGTGCCAGCAGTGGCCAGGGTGCACCCTACGAGCAGTACTTC. This encodes CASSGQGAPYEQYF. The chain recombines TRBV2 with TRBJ2-7; TRBD1 is a possible D gene (5 bases). The V gene lost 4 bases and the J gene lost 2 bases, with 12 bases spanning the gap. This CDR3 has 14 residues. In germline, CDR1 is SNHLY, CDR2 FYNNEI.

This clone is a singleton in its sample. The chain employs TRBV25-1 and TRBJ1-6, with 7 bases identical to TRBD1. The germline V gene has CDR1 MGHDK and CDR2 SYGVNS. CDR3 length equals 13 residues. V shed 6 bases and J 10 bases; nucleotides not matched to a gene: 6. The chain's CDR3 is CASRTGRGSPLHF. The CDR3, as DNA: TGTGCCAGCAGGACAGGGAGAGGCTCACCCCTCCACTTT.

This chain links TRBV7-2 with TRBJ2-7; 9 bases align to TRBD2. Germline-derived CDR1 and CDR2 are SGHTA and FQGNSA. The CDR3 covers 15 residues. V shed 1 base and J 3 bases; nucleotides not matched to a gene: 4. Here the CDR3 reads CASSLVSGSHYEQYF. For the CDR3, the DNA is TGTGCCAGCAGCTTAGTTAGCGGGAGTCACTACGAGCAGTACTTC.

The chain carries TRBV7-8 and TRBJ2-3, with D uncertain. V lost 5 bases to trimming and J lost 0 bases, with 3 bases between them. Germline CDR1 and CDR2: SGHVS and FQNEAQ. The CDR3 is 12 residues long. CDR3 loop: CASSPSTDTQYF. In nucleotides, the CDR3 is TGTGCCAGCAGCCCGAGCACAGATACGCAGTATTTT.

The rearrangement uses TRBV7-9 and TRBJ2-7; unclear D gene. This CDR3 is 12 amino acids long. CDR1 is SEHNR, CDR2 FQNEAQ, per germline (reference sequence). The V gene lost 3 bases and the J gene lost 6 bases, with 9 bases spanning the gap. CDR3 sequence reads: CASSFNSLEQYF. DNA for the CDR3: TGTGCCAGCAGCTTTAATTCACTCGAGCAGTACTTC.

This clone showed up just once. CDR3 bases: TGTGCCAGTAGTACCCGGACAGATACGCAGTATTTT. This gives the protein CASSTRTDTQYF. The chain joins TRBV19 to TRBJ2-3, with D unresolved. The CDR3 has 12 residues. Germline V gene sequence: CDR1 LNHDA, CDR2 SQIVND (reference sequence). Trimming cost V 4 bases and J 3 bases, with 5 bases left between them. Together with reference TRBV19 and TRBJ2-3, the CDR3 gives the full variable domain: DGGITQSPKYLFRKEGQNVTLSCEQNLNHDAMYWYRQDPGQGLRLIYYSQIVNDFQKGDIAEGYSVSREKKESFPLTVTSAQKNPTAFYLCASSTRTDTQYFGPGTRLTVL.